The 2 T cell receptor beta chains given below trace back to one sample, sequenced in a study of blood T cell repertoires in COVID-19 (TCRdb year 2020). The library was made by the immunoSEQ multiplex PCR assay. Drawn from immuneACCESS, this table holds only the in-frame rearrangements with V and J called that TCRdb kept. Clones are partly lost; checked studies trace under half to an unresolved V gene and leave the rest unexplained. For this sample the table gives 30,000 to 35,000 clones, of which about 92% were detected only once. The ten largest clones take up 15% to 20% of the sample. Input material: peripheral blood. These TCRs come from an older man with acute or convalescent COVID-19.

The CDR3 nucleotides read TGTGCCAGCAGCCTTGGACAGGGCCTTTACGAGCAGTACTTC. It yields the protein CASSLGQGLYEQYF. The rearrangement uses TRBV3-1 (or the pseudogene TRBV3-2) and TRBJ2-7; 8 bases match TRBD1. J lost 4 bases, V lost 4 bases, and 6 bases had no gene match. Per germline, CDR1 LGHDT and CDR2 YNNKEL (reference sequence). The length of the CDR3 is 14 residues.

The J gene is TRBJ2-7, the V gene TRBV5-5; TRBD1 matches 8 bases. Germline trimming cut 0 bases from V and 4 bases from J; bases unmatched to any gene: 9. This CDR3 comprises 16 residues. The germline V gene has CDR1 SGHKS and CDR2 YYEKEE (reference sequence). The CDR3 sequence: CASSLAGGQGMYEQYF. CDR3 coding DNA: TGTGCCAGCAGCTTGGCCGGTGGACAGGGAATGTACGAGCAGTACTTC.